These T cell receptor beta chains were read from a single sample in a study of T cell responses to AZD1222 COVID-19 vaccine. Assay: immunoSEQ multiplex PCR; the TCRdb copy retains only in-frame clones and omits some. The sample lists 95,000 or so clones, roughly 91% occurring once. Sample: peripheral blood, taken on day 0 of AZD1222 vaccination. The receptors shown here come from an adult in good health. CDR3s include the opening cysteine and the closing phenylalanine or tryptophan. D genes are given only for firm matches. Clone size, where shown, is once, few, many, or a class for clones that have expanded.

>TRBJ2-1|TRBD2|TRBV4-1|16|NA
CASSQHPAGGNNEQFF
TGCGCCAGCAGCCAACACCCAGCGGGGGGCAACAATGAGCAGTTCTTC
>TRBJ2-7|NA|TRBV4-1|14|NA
CASSQQVTLYEQYF
TGCGCCAGCAGCCAACAGGTCACCCTCTACGAGCAGTACTTC
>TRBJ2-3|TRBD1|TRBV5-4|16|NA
CASSPDGGRGQDTQYF
TGTGCCAGCAGCCCGGACGGTGGCAGGGGGCAGGATACGCAGTATTTT
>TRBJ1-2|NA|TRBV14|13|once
CASSRDTSYGYTF
TGTGCCAGCAGCCGAGACACCTCCTATGGCTACACCTTC
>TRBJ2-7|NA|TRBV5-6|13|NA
CASSFGGYGEQYF
TGTGCCAGCAGCTTCGGAGGGTACGGGGAGCAGTACTTC
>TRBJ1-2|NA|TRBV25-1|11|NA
CASSLGDGYTF
TGTGCCAGCAGTTTAGGGGATGGCTACACCTTC
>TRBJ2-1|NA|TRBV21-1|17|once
CASSRKIRDRGLNEQFF
TGTGCCAGCAGCCGAAAAATCCGGGACAGGGGGCTGAATGAGCAGTTCTTC
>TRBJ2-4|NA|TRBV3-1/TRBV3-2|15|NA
CASSQDSIVKNIQYF
TGTGCCAGCAGCCAAGATAGTATTGTCAAAAACATTCAGTACTTC
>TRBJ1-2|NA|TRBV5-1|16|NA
CASSSGDVGIFSRYTF
TGCGCCAGCAGCTCCGGGGACGTTGGGATCTTTTCCCGCTACACCTTC
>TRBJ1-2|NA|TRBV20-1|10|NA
CSATDRGYTF
TGCAGTGCGACGGATCGGGGCTACACCTTC
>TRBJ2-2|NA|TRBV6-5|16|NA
CASSFNRDGGTGELFF
TGTGCCAGCAGTTTCAACAGGGACGGGGGCACCGGGGAGCTGTTTTTT
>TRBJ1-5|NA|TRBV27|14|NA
CASSLRGGGKPQHF
TGTGCCAGCAGTTTAAGGGGGGGAGGGAAGCCCCAGCATTTT
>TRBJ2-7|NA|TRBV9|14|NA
CASSVGDTPYEQYF
TGTGCCAGCAGCGTAGGGGACACGCCCTACGAGCAGTACTTC
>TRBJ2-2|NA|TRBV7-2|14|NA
CASSLDFLTGELFF
TGTGCCAGCAGCTTAGACTTCTTGACCGGGGAGCTGTTTTTT
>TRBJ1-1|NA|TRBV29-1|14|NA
CSGLGLSVGTEAFF
TGCAGCGGACTCGGACTGTCGGTCGGCACTGAAGCTTTCTTT
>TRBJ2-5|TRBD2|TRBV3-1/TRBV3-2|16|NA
CASSQALAGGGETQYF
TGTGCCAGCAGCCAAGCTCTGGCGGGGGGGGGAGAGACCCAGTACTTC
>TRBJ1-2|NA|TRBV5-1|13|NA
CASSLVQGDGYTF
TGCGCCAGCAGCTTGGTACAGGGCGATGGCTACACCTTC
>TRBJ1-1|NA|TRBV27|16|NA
CARETQGQNMNTEAFF
TGTGCCAGGGAGACTCAGGGGCAGAACATGAACACTGAAGCTTTCTTT
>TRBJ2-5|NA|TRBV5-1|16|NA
CASSFGLAFEQETQYF
TGCGCCAGCAGCTTTGGTCTAGCGTTCGAGCAGGAGACCCAGTACTTC
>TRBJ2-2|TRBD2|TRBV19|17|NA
CASSANGGGTYTGELFF
TGTGCCAGTAGTGCGAACGGCGGGGGGACGTACACCGGGGAGCTGTTTTTT
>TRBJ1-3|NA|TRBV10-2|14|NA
CATKSSGLGNTIYF
TGCGCCACCAAGTCGTCAGGGCTTGGAAACACCATATATTTT
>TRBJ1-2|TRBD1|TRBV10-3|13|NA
CAIRITGTDGYTF
TGTGCCATCAGGATAACCGGGACAGATGGCTACACCTTC
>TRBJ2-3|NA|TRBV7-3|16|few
CASSPQPLGLRDTQYF
TGTGCCAGCAGCCCCCAACCACTGGGTCTTCGAGATACGCAGTATTTT
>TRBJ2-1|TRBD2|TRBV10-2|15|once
CASDPSGTNYNEQFF
TGCGCCAGCGACCCAAGCGGGACTAACTACAATGAGCAGTTCTTC
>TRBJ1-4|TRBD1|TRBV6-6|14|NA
CASSWTGTNEKLFF
TGTGCCAGCAGTTGGACAGGGACTAATGAAAAACTGTTTTTT
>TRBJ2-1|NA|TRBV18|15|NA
CASSLGQSSYNEQFF
TGTGCCAGCTCACTAGGACAGAGCTCCTACAATGAGCAGTTCTTC
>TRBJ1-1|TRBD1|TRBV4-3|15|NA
CASRVTGGGGTEAFF
TGCGCCAGCAGGGTGACAGGGGGAGGCGGCACTGAAGCTTTCTTT
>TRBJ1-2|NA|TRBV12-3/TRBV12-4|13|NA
CASSFAGSDGYTF
TGTGCCAGCAGTTTTGCGGGCTCGGATGGCTACACCTTC
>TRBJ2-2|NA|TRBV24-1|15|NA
CAARTGGGLAGELFF
TGTGCCGCGAGAACAGGAGGAGGGCTAGCCGGGGAGCTGTTTTTT
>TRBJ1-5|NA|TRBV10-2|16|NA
CASSESGRGGSQPQHF
TGCGCCAGCAGTGAGTCTGGCAGGGGAGGGAGTCAGCCCCAGCATTTT
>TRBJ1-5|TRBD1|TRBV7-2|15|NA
CASSASTGGNQPQHF
TGTGCCAGCAGCGCGTCCACAGGGGGCAATCAGCCCCAGCATTTT
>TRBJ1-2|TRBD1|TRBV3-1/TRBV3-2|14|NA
CASKPGTGSYGYTF
TGTGCCAGCAAACCTGGGACAGGGTCCTATGGCTACACCTTC
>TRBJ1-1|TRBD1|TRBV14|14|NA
CASSQARGNAEAFF
TGTGCCAGCAGCCAAGCCAGGGGGAACGCTGAAGCTTTCTTT
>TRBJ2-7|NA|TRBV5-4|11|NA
CASSAAYEQYF
TGTGCCAGCAGCGCGGCCTACGAGCAGTACTTC
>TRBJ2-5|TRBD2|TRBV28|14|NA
CASSLAGGRETQYF
TGTGCCAGCAGTTTGGCGGGGGGGAGGGAGACCCAGTACTTC
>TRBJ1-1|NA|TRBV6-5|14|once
CASSFRGGSTEAFF
TGTGCCAGCAGCTTCCGCGGGGGTTCCACTGAAGCTTTCTTT
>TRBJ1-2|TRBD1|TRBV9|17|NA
CASSTPGPQGADYGYTF
TGTGCCAGCAGCACACCGGGACCGCAGGGGGCCGACTATGGCTACACCTTC
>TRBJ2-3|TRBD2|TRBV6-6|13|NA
CASSPPGGDTQYF
TGTGCCAGCAGTCCCCCCGGGGGGGATACGCAGTATTTT
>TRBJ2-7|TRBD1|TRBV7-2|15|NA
CASSLSVTGFYEQYF
TGTGCCAGCAGCTTATCAGTGACAGGGTTCTACGAGCAGTACTTC
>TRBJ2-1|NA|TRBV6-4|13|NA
CASSDSDNNEQFF
TGTGCCAGCAGTGACTCGGACAACAATGAGCAGTTCTTC
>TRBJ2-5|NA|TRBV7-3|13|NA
CASSAAGKRTQYF
TGTGCCAGCAGCGCAGCAGGCAAAAGGACCCAGTACTTC
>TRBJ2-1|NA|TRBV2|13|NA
CASSYPRRGEQFF
TGTGCCAGCAGCTACCCGCGGAGAGGTGAGCAGTTCTTC
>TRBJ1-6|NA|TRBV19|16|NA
CASSIGRTSYNSPLHF
TGTGCCAGTAGTATCGGGCGGACCTCCTATAATTCACCCCTCCACTTT
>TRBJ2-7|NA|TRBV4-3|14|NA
CASSPGQRSYEQYF
TGCGCCAGCAGCCCGGGACAAAGATCCTACGAGCAGTACTTC
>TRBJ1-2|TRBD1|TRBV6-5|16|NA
CASSYPGQGGNYGYTF
TGTGCCAGCAGTTACCCAGGACAGGGGGGAAACTATGGCTACACCTTC
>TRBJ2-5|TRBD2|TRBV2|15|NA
CASSGLAGGQETQYF
TGTGCCAGCAGTGGACTAGCGGGGGGACAAGAGACCCAGTACTTC
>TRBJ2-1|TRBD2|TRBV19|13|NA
CASSGGARNEQFF
TGTGCCAGTAGCGGGGGGGCCCGCAATGAGCAGTTCTTC
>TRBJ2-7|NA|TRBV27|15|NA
CASSPRQALPTSVYF
TGTGCCAGCAGTCCCAGACAGGCCCTACCTACGAGCGTGTACTTC
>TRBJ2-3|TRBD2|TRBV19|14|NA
CASSILASGGGQYF
TGTGCCAGTAGTATACTTGCTAGCGGGGGCGGGCAGTATTTT
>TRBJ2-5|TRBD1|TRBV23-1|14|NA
CASSQDRVQETQYF
TGCGCCAGCAGTCAGGACAGGGTGCAGGAGACCCAGTACTTC
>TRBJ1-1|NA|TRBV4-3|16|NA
CASSHTRSEGVTEAFF
TGCGCCAGCAGCCACACCAGGTCAGAAGGGGTCACTGAAGCTTTCTTT
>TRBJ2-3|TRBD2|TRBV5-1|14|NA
CASSWGLNTDTQYF
TGCGCCAGCAGCTGGGGACTAAACACAGATACGCAGTATTTT
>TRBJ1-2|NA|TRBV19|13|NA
CASSGNRNGGYTF
TGTGCCAGTAGTGGGAACCGAAACGGGGGCTACACCTTC
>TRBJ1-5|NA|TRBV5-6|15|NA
CASSASGAYNQPQHF
TGTGCCAGCAGCGCTTCCGGGGCCTACAATCAGCCCCAGCATTTT
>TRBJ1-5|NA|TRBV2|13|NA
CASSVVLYQPQHF
TGTGCCAGCAGTGTAGTTTTGTACCAGCCCCAGCATTTT